What follows are 22 T cell receptor beta chains derived from one specimen sequenced in a study of blood T cell repertoires in COVID-19. Method: immunoSEQ multiplex PCR; TCRdb's copy keeps in-frame clones and lacks some. The profile covers a few hundred thousand clones, with 85% to 90% appearing a single time and about 1.3% taken by the ten largest. Material: PBMCs or T cells enriched from blood (not recorded which). The receptors come from a man aged 25-45 years who had recovered from COVID-19.

V gene TRBV7-6 combines with J gene TRBJ2-1; 7 bases are a match to TRBD1. Germline-derived CDR1 and CDR2 are SGHVS and FNYEAQ. V dropped 4 bases and J dropped 0; count of bases not matched to a gene: 3. The CDR3 is 15 amino acids. CDR3 region: CASSSGQPSYNEQFF. The CDR3 DNA reads TGTGCCAGCAGCTCGGGACAGCCCTCCTACAATGAGCAGTTCTTC.

This chain's CDR3 is CASSPGTGAYNEQFF. The CDR3 DNA is TGTGCCAGCTCACCCGGGACAGGGGCTTACAATGAGCAGTTCTTC. This rearrangement joins TRBV18 to TRBJ2-1, with TRBD1 identical over 10 bases. The ends lost 3 bases at V and 4 bases at J; junction bases unmatched: 3. Germline CDR1 and CDR2: KGHSH and LQKENI. The CDR3 length is 15 residues.

The V gene is TRBV19, the J gene TRBJ2-7; tentative D call: TRBD1 (5 bases). This CDR3 spans 15 amino acids. Trimming removed 5 bases at V and 0 bases at J, with 14 bases between. Germline V gene sequence: CDR1 LNHDA, CDR2 SQIVND (reference sequence). The CDR3 DNA reads as TGTGCCAGTAGTTCGCTGGACAAGAACTCCTACGAGCAGTACTTC. Residues: CASSSLDKNSYEQYF.

The chain links TRBV6-5 to TRBJ2-1; possibly TRBD1 for D (5 bases). Germline CDR1 is MNHEY and CDR2 is SVGAGI. The CDR3 consists of 14 residues. The ends were cut back, 7 bases at V and 2 bases at J, with 12 bases in the middle. In DNA form, the CDR3 reads TGTGCCAGCACTCGGCCAGGGACCTACAATGAGCAGTTCTTC. It translates to CASTRPGTYNEQFF.

The genes are TRBV19 and TRBJ1-1; TRBD1 might be the D (6 bases). V lost 3 bases and J 4 bases, leaving 15 bases between the germline ends. CDR1 is LNHDA and CDR2 is SQIVND in the germline V gene (reference sequence). This CDR3 contains 15 residues. The CDR3 here is CASSIRQGIGTEAFF. In nucleotides, the CDR3 is TGTGCCAGTAGTATTCGGCAGGGGATAGGCACTGAAGCTTTCTTT.

The CDR3 DNA is TGTGCCAGTAGTTGGGGACTAGCGGGAGCAGCCTACGAGCAGTACTTC. Its protein product is CASSWGLAGAAYEQYF. V usage is TRBV19 and J usage is TRBJ2-7; 14 nucleotides agree with TRBD2. Unmatched junction bases numbered 5, after V lost 5 bases and J lost 2 bases. CDR1 is LNHDA and CDR2 is SQIVND in the germline V gene (reference sequence). This CDR3 spans 16 amino acids. Full variable domain (missing parts from reference TRBV19 and TRBJ2-7): DGGITQSPKYLFRKEGQNVTLSCEQNLNHDAMYWYRQDPGQGLRLIYYSQIVNDFQKGDIAEGYSVSREKKESFPLTVTSAQKNPTAFYLCASSWGLAGAAYEQYFGPGTRLTVT.

CDR3: CASSWTGTSDLKYF. CDR3 sequence (DNA): TGTGCCAGCAGTTGGACCGGGACTTCCGACCTCAAGTACTTC. V gene TRBV27 combines with J gene TRBJ2-7, with a weak D call TRBD2 (6 bases). The CDR3 runs to 14 residues. Per the germline V gene, CDR1 is MNHEY and CDR2 is SMNVEV (reference sequence). The V and J ends lost 4 bases and 11 bases respectively, with 21 bases between them.

This chain connects TRBV19 to TRBJ1-3; a possible D gene is TRBD1 (5 bases). V was pared by 3 bases and J by 2 bases, with 8 bases between. Germline V CDR1 and CDR2: LNHDA, SQIVND (reference sequence). The CDR3 has 14 amino acids. The CDR3 DNA sequence: TGTGCCAGTAGTATGGGGCAGCCTGGAAACACCATATATTTT. Amino acids: CASSMGQPGNTIYF.

The CDR3 DNA follows: TGTGCCAGCAGTCCCAGGGGGGCTAGCGGGAGGGGAAGCTCCTACGAGCAGTACTTC. This gives the protein CASSPRGASGRGSSYEQYF. This rearrangement joins TRBV9 to TRBJ2-7; 12 bases agree with TRBD2. The CDR3 runs to 19 residues. J lost 0 bases, V lost 5 bases, and 15 bases had no gene match. Germline V CDR1 and CDR2: SGDLS, YYNGEE.

The CDR3: CAISGGLAGGTDTQYF. The DNA of the CDR3 is TGTGCCATCAGTGGGGGACTAGCGGGAGGCACAGATACGCAGTATTTT. The J gene is TRBJ2-3, the V gene TRBV10-3; 14 nucleotides agree with TRBD2. Trimming at V came to 4 bases and at J to 1 base, leaving 1 base not matched to a gene. This CDR3 is 16 amino acids long. CDR1 is ENHRY, CDR2 SYGVKD, per germline.

The rearrangement uses TRBV28 and TRBJ1-5; weak D call: TRBD1 (5 bases). CDR3 length: 15 residues. The ends were cut back, 6 bases at V and 6 bases at J, with 18 bases in the middle. Germline V gene data show CDR1 as MDHEN and CDR2 as SYDVKM. The CDR3 coding sequence is TGTGCCAGCAGCCCCCCATGGGGGGACGCTCAGCCCCAGCATTTT. It codes for CASSPPWGDAQPQHF.

This chain joins TRBV7-8 and TRBJ2-1, with 16 bases fitting TRBD2. Unmatched junction bases numbered 15, after V lost 4 bases and J lost 6 bases. This CDR3 is 20 amino acids long. Per the germline V gene, CDR1 is SGHVS and CDR2 is FQNEAQ. CDR3 sequence reads: CASSYTPGLAGGPVVNEQFF. The CDR3 region has the DNA TGTGCCAGCAGCTATACTCCGGGACTAGCGGGAGGGCCGGTCGTCAATGAGCAGTTCTTC. The full variable domain, in which reference TRBV7-8 and TRBJ2-1 provide the parts outside the CDR3, is GAGVSQSPRYKVAKRGQDVALRCDPISGHVSLFWYQQALGQGPEFLTYFQNEAQLDKSGLPSDRFFAERPEGSVSTLKIQRTQQEDSAVYLCASSYTPGLAGGPVVNEQFFGPGTRLTVL.

This clone has a single count. The chain carries TRBV7-2 and TRBJ2-7; 13 nucleotides align to TRBD2. Trimming cost V 1 base and J 0 bases; bases outside gene matches: 3. The CDR3 loop spans 17 amino acids. Germline values: CDR1 SGHTA, CDR2 FQGNSA. CDR3 in amino acids: CASSLGTSGGDSYEQYF. The CDR3 nucleotides read TGTGCCAGCAGCTTAGGGACTAGCGGGGGCGACTCCTACGAGCAGTACTTC.

The rearrangement links TRBV7-9 to TRBJ1-4; TRBD1 is a possible D gene (5 bases). Germline V gene lookup returns CDR1 SEHNR and CDR2 FQNEAQ (reference sequence). Trimming left V 4 bases short and J 3 bases short, with 9 bases between. The CDR3 contains 14 residues. This chain's CDR3 is CASSSGIPNEKLFF. The DNA of the CDR3 is TGTGCCAGCAGCTCAGGGATTCCTAATGAAAAACTGTTTTTT.

The chain is built from TRBV23-1 and TRBJ2-1, with 9 nucleotides matching TRBD1. TRBV23-1 is an ORF, with its function uncertain. The CDR3 loop spans 14 amino acids. With 5 bases clipped from V and 6 bases from J, the junction kept 5 bases outside the gene matches. The CDR3 region is CASSRDRDPNEQFF. The CDR3 nucleotides are TGCGCCAGCAGTAGGGACAGGGACCCCAATGAGCAGTTCTTC.

The chain is built from TRBV5-5 and TRBJ2-7; tentatively, D is TRBD1 (5 bases). This CDR3 contains 12 residues. Germline lookup yields CDR1 SGHKS and CDR2 YYEKEE (reference sequence). Trimming removed 0 bases from V and 6 bases from J, with 7 bases in between. The chain's CDR3 is CASSLVGAEQYF. As DNA, the CDR3 is TGTGCCAGCAGCTTGGTAGGGGCCGAGCAGTACTTC.

This clone was seen a single time. The rearrangement links TRBV7-8 to TRBJ1-2; D unclear. The germline V gene encodes CDR1 SGHVS and CDR2 FQNEAQ. Trimming removed 2 bases at V and 4 bases at J, with 17 bases between. The CDR3 is 16 amino acids. The CDR3, as DNA: TGTGCCAGCAGCTTAAGGAGGGATCGGCGATCCTATGGCTACACCTTC. It is translated as CASSLRRDRRSYGYTF. Combining the CDR3 with reference TRBV7-8 and TRBJ1-2 gives the whole variable domain GAGVSQSPRYKVAKRGQDVALRCDPISGHVSLFWYQQALGQGPEFLTYFQNEAQLDKSGLPSDRFFAERPEGSVSTLKIQRTQQEDSAVYLCASSLRRDRRSYGYTFGSGTRLTVV.

This chain joins TRBV2 and TRBJ2-2, with D maybe TRBD1 (6 bases). CDR1 is SNHLY and CDR2 is FYNNEI in the germline V gene. The CDR3 covers 15 residues. Trimming left V 0 bases short and J 6 bases short, with 11 bases between. The CDR3 DNA is TGTGCCAGCAGTGAAGCGCTGGCAGGGGCCGGGGAGCTGTTTTTT. Translation gives CASSEALAGAGELFF. The whole variable domain, filled in from reference TRBV2 and TRBJ2-2, reads EPEVTQTPSHQVTQMGQEVILRCVPISNHLYFYWYRQILGQKVEFLVSFYNNEISEKSEIFDDQFSVERPDGSNFTLKIRSTKLEDSAMYFCASSEALAGAGELFFGEGSRLTVL.

V gene TRBV4-3 combines with J gene TRBJ2-7, with 9 bases matching TRBD2. CDR3 size: 15 residues. Germline CDR1 is LGHNA and CDR2 is YSLEER. V dropped 0 bases and J dropped 4; count of bases not matched to a gene: 4. The CDR3 DNA reads TGCGCCAGCAGCCAAGATCGAGCGGGGGGTTACGAGCAGTACTTC. It codes for CASSQDRAGGYEQYF.

The chain combines TRBV7-9 with TRBJ2-5, with 8 bases fitting TRBD1. V dropped 5 bases and J dropped 4; count of bases not matched to a gene: 9. Germline V gene sequence: CDR1 SEHNR, CDR2 FQNEAQ (reference sequence). CDR3 size: 15 residues. The CDR3 DNA is TGTGCCAGCAGCCCCCAGGGGGCTATGGCAGAGACCCAGTACTTC. It encodes CASSPQGAMAETQYF.

The chain is built from TRBV11-2 and TRBJ1-4; D not resolved. V was pared by 5 bases and J by 7 bases, with 17 bases between. There are 15 residues in the CDR3. Germline CDR1 SGHAT, CDR2 FQNNGV. Here the CDR3 reads CASSLDIGEGEKLFF. In DNA form, the CDR3 reads TGTGCCAGCAGCCTCGACATCGGGGAAGGTGAAAAACTGTTTTTT.

This clone has a single count. The chain carries TRBV30 and TRBJ2-1, with 10 bases that match TRBD2. The CDR3 consists of 14 residues. V lost 7 bases to trimming and J lost 4 bases; unmatched junction nucleotides: 7. Germline CDR1 and CDR2: GTSNPN and SVGIG (reference sequence). As DNA, the CDR3 is TGTGCCTCCACCGGGACTAGCGCATACAATGAGCAGTTCTTC. Translated: CASTGTSAYNEQFF.